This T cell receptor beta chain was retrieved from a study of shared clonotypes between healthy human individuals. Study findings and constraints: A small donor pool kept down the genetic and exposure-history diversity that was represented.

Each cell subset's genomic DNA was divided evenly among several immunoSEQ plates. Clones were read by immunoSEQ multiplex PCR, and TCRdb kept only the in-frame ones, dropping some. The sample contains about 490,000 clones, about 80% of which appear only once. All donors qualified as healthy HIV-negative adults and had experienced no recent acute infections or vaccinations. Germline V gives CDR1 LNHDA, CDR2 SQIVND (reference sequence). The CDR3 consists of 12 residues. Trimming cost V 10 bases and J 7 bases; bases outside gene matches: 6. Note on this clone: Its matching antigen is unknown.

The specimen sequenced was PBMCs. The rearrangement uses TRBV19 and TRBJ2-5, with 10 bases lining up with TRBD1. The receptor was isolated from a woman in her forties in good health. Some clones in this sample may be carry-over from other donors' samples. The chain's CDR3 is CATSTGGMTQYF. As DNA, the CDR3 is TGTGCCACCTCGACAGGGGGCATGACCCAGTACTTC.